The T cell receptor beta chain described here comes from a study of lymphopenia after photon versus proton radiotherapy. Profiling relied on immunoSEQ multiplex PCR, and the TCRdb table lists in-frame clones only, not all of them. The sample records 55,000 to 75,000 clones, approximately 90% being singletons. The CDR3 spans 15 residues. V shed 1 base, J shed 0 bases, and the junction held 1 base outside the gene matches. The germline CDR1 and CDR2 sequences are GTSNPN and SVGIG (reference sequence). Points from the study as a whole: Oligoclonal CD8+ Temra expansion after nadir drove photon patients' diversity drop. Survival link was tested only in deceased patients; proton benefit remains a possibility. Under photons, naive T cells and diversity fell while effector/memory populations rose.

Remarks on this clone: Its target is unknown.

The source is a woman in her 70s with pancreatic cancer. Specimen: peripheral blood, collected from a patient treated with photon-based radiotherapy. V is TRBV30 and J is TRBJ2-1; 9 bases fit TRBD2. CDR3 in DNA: TGTGCCTGGAGTGAACTAGCGGGCTCCTACAATGAGCAGTTCTTC. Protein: CAWSELAGSYNEQFF.